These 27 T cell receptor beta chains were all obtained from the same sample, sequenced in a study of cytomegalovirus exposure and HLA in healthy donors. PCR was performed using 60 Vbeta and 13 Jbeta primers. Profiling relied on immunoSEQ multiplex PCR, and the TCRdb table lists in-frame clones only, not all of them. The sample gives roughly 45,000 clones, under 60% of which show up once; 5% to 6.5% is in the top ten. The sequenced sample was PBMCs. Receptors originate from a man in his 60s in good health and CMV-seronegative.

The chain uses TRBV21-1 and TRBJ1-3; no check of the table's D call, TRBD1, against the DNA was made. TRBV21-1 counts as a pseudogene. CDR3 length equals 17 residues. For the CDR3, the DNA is TGTGCCAGCAGCAAAAGGGGCACAGCTCTCTCGGGCACACCAGATTATTTT. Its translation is CASSKRGTALSGTPDYF.

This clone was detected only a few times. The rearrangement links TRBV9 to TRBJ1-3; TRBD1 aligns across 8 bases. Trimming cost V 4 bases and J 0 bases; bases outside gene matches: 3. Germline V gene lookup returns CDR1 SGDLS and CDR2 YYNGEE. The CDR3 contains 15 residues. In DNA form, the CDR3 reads TGTGCCAGCAGCACCGGGACAGGCTCTGGAAACACCATATATTTT. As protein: CASSTGTGSGNTIYF.

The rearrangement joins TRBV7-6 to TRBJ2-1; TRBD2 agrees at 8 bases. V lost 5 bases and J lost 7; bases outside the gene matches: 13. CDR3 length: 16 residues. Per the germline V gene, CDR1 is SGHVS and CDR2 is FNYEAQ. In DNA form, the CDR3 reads TGTGCCAGCAGCGATGCCAGCGGGGGAAGAGGGAATGAGCAGTTCTTC. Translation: CASSDASGGRGNEQFF.

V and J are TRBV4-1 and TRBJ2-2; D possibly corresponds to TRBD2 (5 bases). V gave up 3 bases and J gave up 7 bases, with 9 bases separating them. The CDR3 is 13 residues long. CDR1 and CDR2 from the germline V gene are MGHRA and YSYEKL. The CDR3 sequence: CASSQGADGELFF. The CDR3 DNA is TGCGCCAGCAGCCAGGGAGCGGACGGGGAGCTGTTTTTT.

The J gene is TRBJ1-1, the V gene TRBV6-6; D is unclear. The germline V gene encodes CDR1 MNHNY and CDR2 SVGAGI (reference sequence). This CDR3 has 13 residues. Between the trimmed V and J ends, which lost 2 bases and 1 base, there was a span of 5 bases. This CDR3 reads CASSYIRNTEAFF. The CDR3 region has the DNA TGTGCCAGCAGTTACATCAGGAACACTGAAGCTTTCTTT.

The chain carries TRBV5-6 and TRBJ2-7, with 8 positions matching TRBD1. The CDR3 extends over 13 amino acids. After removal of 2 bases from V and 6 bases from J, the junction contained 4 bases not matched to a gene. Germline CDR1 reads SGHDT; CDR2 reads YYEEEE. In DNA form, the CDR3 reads TGTGCCAGCAGCTTAGGACAGGGCCCCGAGCAGTACTTC. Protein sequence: CASSLGQGPEQYF.

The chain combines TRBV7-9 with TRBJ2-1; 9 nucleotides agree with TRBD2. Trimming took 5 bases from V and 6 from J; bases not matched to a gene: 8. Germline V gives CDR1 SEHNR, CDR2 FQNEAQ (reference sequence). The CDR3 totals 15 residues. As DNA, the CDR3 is TGTGCCAGCAGCCGAGCGGGAGGTCGGATCAATGAGCAGTTCTTC. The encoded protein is CASSRAGGRINEQFF.

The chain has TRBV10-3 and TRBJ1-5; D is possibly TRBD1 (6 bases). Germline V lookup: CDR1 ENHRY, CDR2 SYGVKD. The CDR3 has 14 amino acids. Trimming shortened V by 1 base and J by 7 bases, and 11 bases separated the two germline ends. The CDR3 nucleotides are TGTGCCATCAGTGAGTACAGGGAGGGCCAGCCCCAGCATTTT. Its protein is CAISEYREGQPQHF.

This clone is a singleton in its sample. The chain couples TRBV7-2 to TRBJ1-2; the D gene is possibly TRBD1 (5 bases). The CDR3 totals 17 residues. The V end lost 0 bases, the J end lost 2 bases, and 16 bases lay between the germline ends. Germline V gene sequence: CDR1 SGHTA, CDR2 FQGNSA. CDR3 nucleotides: TGTGCCAGCAGCTTAGCGGGGGGTACTGGTCTCAACTATGGCTACACCTTC. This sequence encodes CASSLAGGTGLNYGYTF.

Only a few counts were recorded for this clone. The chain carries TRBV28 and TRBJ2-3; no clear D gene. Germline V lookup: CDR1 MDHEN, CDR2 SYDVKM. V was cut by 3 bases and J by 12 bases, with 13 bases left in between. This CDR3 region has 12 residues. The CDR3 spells CASSLFKQYQYF. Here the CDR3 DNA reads TGTGCCAGCAGTTTGTTTAAGCAATACCAGTATTTT.

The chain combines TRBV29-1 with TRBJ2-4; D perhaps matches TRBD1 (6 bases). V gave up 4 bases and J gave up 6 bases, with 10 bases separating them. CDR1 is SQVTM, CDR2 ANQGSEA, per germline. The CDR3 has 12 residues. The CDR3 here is CSVAGVGNIQYF. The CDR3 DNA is TGCAGCGTTGCAGGGGTCGGAAACATTCAGTACTTC.

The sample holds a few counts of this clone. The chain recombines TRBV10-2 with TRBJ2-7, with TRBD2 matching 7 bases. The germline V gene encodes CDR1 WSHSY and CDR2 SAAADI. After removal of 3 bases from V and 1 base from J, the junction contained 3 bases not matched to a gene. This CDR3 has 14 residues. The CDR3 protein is CASSDPAGSYEQYF. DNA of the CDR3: TGCGCCAGCAGTGATCCAGCGGGATCCTACGAGCAGTACTTC.

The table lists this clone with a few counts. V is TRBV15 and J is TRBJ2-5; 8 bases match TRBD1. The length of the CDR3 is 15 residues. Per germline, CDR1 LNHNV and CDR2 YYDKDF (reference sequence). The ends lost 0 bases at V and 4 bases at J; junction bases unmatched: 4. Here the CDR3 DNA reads TGTGCCACCAGCAGAGAAGGCAGGGGGCTAGAGACCCAGTACTTC. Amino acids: CATSREGRGLETQYF.

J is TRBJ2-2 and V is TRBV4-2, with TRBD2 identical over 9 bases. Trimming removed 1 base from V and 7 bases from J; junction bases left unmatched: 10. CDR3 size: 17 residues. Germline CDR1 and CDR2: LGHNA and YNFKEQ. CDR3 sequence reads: CASSQVRAGGPGGELFF. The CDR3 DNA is TGTGCCAGCAGCCAAGTTCGGGCGGGAGGGCCGGGCGGGGAGCTGTTTTTT.

Here the CDR3 DNA reads TGTGCCAGCAGCGTAGGACTGGGACTAGCGGGATCTGGGGCCAACGTCCTGACTTTC. Protein sequence: CASSVGLGLAGSGANVLTF. V gene TRBV9 combines with J gene TRBJ2-6; TRBD2 aligns across 13 bases. Germline values: CDR1 SGDLS, CDR2 YYNGEE. Unmatched junction bases numbered 4, after V lost 0 bases and J lost 1 base. The CDR3 is 19 amino acids.

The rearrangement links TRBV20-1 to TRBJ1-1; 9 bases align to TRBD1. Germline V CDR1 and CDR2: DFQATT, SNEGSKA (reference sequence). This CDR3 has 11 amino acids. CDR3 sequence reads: CRGQGGTEAFF. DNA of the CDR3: TGCAGGGGACAGGGAGGCACTGAAGCTTTCTTT.

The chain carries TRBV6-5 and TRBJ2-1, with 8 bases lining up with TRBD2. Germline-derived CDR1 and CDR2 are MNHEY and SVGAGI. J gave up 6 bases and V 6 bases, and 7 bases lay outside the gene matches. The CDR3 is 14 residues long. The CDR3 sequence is CASRSPGLGNEQFF. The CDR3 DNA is TGTGCCAGCAGGTCTCCGGGACTAGGCAATGAGCAGTTCTTC.

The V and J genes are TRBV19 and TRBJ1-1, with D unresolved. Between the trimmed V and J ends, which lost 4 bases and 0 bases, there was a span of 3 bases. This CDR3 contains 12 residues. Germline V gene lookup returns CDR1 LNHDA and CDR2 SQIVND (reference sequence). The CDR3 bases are TGTGCCAGTAGTACCTTGAACACTGAAGCTTTCTTT. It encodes CASSTLNTEAFF.

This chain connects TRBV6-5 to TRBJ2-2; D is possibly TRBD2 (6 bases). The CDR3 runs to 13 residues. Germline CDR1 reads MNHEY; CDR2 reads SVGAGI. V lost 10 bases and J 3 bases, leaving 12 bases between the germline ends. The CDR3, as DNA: TGTGCCACCGGGACTCACTACACCGGGGAGCTGTTTTTT. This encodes CATGTHYTGELFF.

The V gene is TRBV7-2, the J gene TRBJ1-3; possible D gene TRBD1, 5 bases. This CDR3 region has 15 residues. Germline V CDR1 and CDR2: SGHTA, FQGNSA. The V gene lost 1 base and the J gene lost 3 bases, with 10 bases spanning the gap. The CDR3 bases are TGTGCCAGCAGCTTAGGGCTACAGGTTGGAAACACCATATATTTT. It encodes CASSLGLQVGNTIYF.

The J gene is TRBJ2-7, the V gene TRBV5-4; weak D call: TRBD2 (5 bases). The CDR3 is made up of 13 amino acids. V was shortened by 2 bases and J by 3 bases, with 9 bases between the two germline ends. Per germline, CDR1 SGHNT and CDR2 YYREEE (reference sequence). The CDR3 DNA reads TGTGCCAGCAGCTTAGGACTCAACTACGAGCAGTACTTC. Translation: CASSLGLNYEQYF.

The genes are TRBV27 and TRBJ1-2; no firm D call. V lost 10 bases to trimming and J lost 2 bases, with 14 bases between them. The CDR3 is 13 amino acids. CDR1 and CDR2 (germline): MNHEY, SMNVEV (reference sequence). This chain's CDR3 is CATPLRANYGYTF. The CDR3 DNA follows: TGTGCCACCCCTTTGAGGGCGAACTATGGCTACACCTTC.

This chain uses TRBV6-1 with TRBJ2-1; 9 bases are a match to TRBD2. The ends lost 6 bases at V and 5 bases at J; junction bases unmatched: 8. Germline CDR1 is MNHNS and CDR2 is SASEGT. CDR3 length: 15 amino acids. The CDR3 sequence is CASRTLAGENNEQFF. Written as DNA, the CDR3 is TGTGCCAGCAGAACTTTAGCGGGAGAAAACAATGAGCAGTTCTTC.

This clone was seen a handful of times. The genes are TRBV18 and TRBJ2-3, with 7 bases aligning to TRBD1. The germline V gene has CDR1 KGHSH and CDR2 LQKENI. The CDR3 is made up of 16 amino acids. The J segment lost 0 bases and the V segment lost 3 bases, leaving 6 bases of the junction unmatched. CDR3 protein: CASSPLATGSTDTQYF. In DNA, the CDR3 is TGTGCCAGCTCACCTTTAGCGACAGGGAGCACAGATACGCAGTATTTT.

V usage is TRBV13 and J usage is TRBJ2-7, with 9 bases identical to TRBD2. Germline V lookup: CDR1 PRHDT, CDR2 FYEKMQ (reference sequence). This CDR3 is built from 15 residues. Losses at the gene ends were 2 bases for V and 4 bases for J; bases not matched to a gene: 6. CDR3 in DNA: TGTGCCAGCAGCTTACCGGGTAGCGGGAGATACGAGCAGTACTTC. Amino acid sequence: CASSLPGSGRYEQYF.

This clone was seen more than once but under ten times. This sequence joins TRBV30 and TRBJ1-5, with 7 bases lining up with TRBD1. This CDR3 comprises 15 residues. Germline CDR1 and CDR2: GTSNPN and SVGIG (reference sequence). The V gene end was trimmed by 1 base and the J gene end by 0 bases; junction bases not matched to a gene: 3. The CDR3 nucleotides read TGTGCCTGGAGTGGGGACAGCTCTAGCAATCAGCCCCAGCATTTT. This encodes CAWSGDSSSNQPQHF.

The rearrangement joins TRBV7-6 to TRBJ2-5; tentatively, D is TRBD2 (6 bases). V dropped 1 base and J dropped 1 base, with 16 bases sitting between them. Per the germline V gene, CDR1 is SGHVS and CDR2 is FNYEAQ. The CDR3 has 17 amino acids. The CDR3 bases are TGTGCCAGCAGCTTAGTTTCTAGTTGGCGGGGCCAAGAGACCCAGTACTTC. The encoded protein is CASSLVSSWRGQETQYF.